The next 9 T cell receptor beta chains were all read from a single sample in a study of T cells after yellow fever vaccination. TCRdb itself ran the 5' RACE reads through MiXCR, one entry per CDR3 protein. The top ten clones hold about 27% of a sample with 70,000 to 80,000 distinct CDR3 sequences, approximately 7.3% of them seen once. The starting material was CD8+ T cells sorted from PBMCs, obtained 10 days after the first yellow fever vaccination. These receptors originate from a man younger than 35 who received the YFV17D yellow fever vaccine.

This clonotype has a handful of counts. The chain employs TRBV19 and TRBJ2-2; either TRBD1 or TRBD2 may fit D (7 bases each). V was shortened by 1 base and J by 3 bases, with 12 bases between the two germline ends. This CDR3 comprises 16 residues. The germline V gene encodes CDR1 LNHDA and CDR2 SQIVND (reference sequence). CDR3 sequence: CASSIGGGGHTGELFF. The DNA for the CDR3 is TGTGCCAGTAGTATAGGGGGAGGGGGCCACACCGGGGAGCTGTTTTTT.

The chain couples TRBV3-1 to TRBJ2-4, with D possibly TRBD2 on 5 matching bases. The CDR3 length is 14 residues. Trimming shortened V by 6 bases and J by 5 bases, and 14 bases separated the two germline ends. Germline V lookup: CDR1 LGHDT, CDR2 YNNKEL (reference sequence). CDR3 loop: CASSDIGEQNIQYF. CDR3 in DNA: TGTGCCAGCAGTGATATCGGGGAGCAAAACATTCAGTACTTC.

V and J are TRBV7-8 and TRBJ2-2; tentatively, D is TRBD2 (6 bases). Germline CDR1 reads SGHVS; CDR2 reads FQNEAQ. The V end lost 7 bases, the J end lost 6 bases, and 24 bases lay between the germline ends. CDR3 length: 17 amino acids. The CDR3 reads CASISTTLPSVAGELFF. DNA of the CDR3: TGTGCCAGCATCAGTACCACCCTACCTAGCGTAGCCGGGGAGCTGTTTTTT.

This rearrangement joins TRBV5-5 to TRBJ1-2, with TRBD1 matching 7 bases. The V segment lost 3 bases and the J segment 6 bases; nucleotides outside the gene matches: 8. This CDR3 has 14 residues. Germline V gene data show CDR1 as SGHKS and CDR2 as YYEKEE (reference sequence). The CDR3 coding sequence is TGTGCCAGCAGCTCGCCTGAGACAGGGCATGGCTACACCTTC. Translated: CASSSPETGHGYTF.

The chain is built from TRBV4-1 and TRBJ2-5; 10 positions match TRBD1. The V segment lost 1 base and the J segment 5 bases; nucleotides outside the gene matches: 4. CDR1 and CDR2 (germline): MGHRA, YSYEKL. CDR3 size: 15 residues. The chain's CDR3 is CASSQGDRGGETQYF. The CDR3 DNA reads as TGCGCCAGCAGCCAAGGGGACAGGGGAGGGGAGACCCAGTACTTC.

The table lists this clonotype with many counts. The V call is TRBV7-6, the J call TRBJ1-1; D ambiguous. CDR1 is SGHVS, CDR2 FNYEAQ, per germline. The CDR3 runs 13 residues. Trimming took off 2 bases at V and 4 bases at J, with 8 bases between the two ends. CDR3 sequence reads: CASSLYFGTEAFF. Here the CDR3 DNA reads TGTGCCAGCAGCTTATACTTCGGCACTGAAGCTTTCTTT. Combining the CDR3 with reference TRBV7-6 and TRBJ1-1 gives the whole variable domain GAGVSQSPRYKVTKRGQDVALRCDPISGHVSLYWYRQALGQGPEFLTYFNYEAQQDKSGLPNDRFSAERPEGSISTLTIQRTEQRDSAMYRCASSLYFGTEAFFGQGTRLTVV.

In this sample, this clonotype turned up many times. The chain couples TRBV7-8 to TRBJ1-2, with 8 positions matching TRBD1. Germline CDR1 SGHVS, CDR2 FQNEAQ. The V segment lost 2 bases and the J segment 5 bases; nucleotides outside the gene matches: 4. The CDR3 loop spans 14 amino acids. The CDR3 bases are TGTGCCAGCAGCTTACAGGGGGCATTTTATGGCTACACCTTC. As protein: CASSLQGAFYGYTF. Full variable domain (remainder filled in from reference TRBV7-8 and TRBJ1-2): GAGVSQSPRYKVAKRGQDVALRCDPISGHVSLFWYQQALGQGPEFLTYFQNEAQLDKSGLPSDRFFAERPEGSVSTLKIQRTQQEDSAVYLCASSLQGAFYGYTFGSGTRLTVV.

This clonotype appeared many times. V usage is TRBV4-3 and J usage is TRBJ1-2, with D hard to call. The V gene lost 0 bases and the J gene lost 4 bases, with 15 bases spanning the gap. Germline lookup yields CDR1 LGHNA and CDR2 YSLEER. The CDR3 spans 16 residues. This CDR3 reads CASSQDTMADGYGYTF. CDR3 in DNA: TGCGCCAGCAGCCAAGATACCATGGCAGACGGCTATGGCTACACCTTC.

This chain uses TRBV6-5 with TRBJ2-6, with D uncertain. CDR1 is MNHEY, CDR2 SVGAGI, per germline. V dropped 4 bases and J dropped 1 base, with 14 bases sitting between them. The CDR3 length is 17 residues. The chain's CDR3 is CASSSTLLTSGANVLTF. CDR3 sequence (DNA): TGTGCCAGCAGTTCCACCCTTCTGACTTCTGGGGCCAACGTCCTGACTTTC.